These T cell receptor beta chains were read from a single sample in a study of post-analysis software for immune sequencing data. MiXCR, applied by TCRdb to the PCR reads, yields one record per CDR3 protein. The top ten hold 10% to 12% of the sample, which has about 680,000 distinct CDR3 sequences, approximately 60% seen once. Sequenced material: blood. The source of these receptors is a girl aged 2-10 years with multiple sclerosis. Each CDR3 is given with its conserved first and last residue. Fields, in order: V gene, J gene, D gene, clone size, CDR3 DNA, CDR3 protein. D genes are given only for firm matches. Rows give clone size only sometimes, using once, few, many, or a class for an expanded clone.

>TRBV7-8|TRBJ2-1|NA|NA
TGTGCCAGCAGCTTAGGAGAGGATGAGCAGTTCTTC
CASSLGEDEQFF
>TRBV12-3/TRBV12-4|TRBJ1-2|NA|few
TGTGCCAGCAGTTTTACCGGGGACTATGGCTACACCTTC
CASSFTGDYGYTF
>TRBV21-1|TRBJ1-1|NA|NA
TGTGCCAGCAGCAAAGACCCCGGGGTCGCTGAAGCTTTCTTT
CASSKDPGVAEAFF
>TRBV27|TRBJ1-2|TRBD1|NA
TGTGCCAGCAGGGGGACAGGGAAGATTGGTGGCTACACCTTC
CASRGTGKIGGYTF
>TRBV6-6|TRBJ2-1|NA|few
TGTGCCATTGGCGGCGGGGGCCCTTACAATGAGCAGTTCTTC
CAIGGGGPYNEQFF
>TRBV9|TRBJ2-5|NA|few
TGTGCCAGCAGCGTAGGGGGCGGAGAGACCCAGTACTTC
CASSVGGGETQYF
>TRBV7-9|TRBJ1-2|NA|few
TGTGCCAGCAGCCCTCGTTCCGGCTACACCTTC
CASSPRSGYTF
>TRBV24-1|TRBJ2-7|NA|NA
TGTGCCACCAGATTGACCGGTGAAGACCCCTACGAGCAGTACTTC
CATRLTGEDPYEQYF
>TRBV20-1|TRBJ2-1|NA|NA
TGCAGTGTACGTGTCGCACGGGCAGGGTCCCAGTTCTTC
CSVRVARAGSQFF
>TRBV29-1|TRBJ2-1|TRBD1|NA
TGCAGCGGTGCCGGGACAGGGGTTTTAAACTCCTACAATGAGCAGTTCTTC
CSGAGTGVLNSYNEQFF
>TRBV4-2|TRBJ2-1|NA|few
TGTGCCAGCAGCCAAGAACCTTCCGGGCCGGAGCAGTTCTTC
CASSQEPSGPEQFF
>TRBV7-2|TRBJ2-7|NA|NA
TGCGCCAGCAGCTTAGCCCCCATGACCGAGCAGTACTTC
CASSLAPMTEQYF
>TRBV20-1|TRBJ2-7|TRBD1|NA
TGCAGTGCCCCGACAGGGAACGAGCAGTACTTC
CSAPTGNEQYF
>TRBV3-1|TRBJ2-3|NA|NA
TGTGCCAGCAGCCAAGTAGTGCCAGATACGCAGTATTTT
CASSQVVPDTQYF
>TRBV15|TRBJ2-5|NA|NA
TGTGCCACCAGCAGAGTTTCGTACCAAGAGACCCAGTACTTC
CATSRVSYQETQYF
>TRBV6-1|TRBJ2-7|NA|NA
TGTGCCAGCAGTGTCGGGGTAGGCGAGCAGTACTTC
CASSVGVGEQYF
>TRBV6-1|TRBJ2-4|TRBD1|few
TGTGCCAGCAGTGTAGGACAGGGTACGGGCATTCAGTACTTC
CASSVGQGTGIQYF
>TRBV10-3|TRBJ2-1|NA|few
TGTGCCATCAGTGCCCCGGGAGTCTACAATGAGCAGTTCTTC
CAISAPGVYNEQFF
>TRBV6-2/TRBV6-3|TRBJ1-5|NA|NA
TGTGCCAGCAGCAACCCTGGAAAACAGGGTTCAGGGCCCCAGCATTTT
CASSNPGKQGSGPQHF
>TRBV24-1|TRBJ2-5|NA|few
TGTGCCACCAGTGATTTTCCCCGGGGGGAGACCCAGTACTTC
CATSDFPRGETQYF
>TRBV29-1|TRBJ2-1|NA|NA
TGCAGCGTTGACGTCAGCTCCTACAATGAGCAGTTCTTC
CSVDVSSYNEQFF
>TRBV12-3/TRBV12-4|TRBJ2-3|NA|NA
TGTGCCAGCAGCCTACAGACAGCTGGAATGGATACGCAGTATTTT
CASSLQTAGMDTQYF
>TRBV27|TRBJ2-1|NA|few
TGTGCCAGCAGGGGGAGGGGGGGAGAATACAATGAGCAGTTCTTC
CASRGRGGEYNEQFF
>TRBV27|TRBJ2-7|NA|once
TGTGCCAGCAGTTGGGGTGGGGCAGACCCCTACGAGCAGTACTTC
CASSWGGADPYEQYF
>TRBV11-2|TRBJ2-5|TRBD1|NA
TGTGCCAGCAGCCGCTCGTCGACAGGGGTGGGGGAAGAGACCCAGTACTTC
CASSRSSTGVGEETQYF
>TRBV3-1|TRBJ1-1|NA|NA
TGTGCCAGCAGCCCCCGACCGAACACTGAAGCTTTCTTT
CASSPRPNTEAFF
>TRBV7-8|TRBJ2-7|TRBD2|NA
TGTGCCAGCAGCCGCCTCCGCCGGGACTACCTGTACGAGCAGTACTTC
CASSRLRRDYLYEQYF
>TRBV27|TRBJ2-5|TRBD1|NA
TGTGCCAGCAGTTTATCCGCCCCCCCGACAGGGACGAATGAGCAGTACTTC
CASSLSAPPTGTNEQYF
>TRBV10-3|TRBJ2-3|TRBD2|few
TGTGCCATCAGTGGAGTAGGCGGGAGGCCCTCAGATACGCAGTATTTT
CAISGVGGRPSDTQYF
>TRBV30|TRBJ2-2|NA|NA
TGTGCCTGGAGTGTTCCCTCTAACACCGGGGAGCTGTTTTTT
CAWSVPSNTGELFF
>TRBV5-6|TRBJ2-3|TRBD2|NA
TGTGCCAGCAGCTTGGGGGGGACTAGTCAAGATACGCAGTATTTT
CASSLGGTSQDTQYF
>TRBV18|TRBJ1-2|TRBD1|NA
TGTGCCAGCTCACCCCAGGGACAGGGCATAAGCTATGGCTACACCTTC
CASSPQGQGISYGYTF
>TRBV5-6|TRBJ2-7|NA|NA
TGTGCCAGCAGCTTGGCAGGCAGGGCGGGCTACGAGCAGTACTTC
CASSLAGRAGYEQYF
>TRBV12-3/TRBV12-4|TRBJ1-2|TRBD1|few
TGTGCCAGCAGTTTAGGCCCGACAGGGTATGGCTACACCTTC
CASSLGPTGYGYTF
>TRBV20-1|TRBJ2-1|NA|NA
TGCAGTGCTAGAGATGGAGCTTTGAGGGGAGTTGAGCAGTTCTTC
CSARDGALRGVEQFF
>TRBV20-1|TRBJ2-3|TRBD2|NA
TGCAGTGCTAGACCCCGCGGGAGAGGGCCAGATACGCAGTATTTT
CSARPRGRGPDTQYF
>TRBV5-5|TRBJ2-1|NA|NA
TGTGCCAGCAGTAAGGGGGAGGGAGAGACCCAGTTCTTC
CASSKGEGETQFF